The 30 T cell receptor beta chains below come from one sample, sequenced in a study of cytotoxic CD8 clonotypes in ibrutinib-treated CLL. Repertoires were generated with immunoSEQ multiplex PCR, while TCRdb's copy carries only in-frame clones and drops some. The repertoire consists of over 200,000 clones, with more than 75% occurring once and the leading ten covering approximately 10%. Sequencing used PBMCs, obtained after 12 months of ibrutinib treatment. The source of these receptors is a human donor with chronic lymphocytic leukemia.

This chain joins TRBV5-5 and TRBJ1-2, with unresolved D. Germline CDR1 SGHKS, CDR2 YYEKEE (reference sequence). This CDR3 contains 13 residues. The V end lost 5 bases, the J end lost 2 bases, and 10 bases lay between the germline ends. CDR3: CASRGPPNYGYTF. The CDR3 coding sequence is TGTGCCAGCAGAGGACCTCCGAACTATGGCTACACCTTC.

The V and J genes are TRBV7-9 and TRBJ2-7; D not certain. Trimming stripped 2 bases from V and 3 bases from J, with 11 bases between. The germline V gene has CDR1 SEHNR and CDR2 FQNEAQ (reference sequence). This CDR3 contains 14 residues. The CDR3 sequence: CASSLFDGNYEQYF. The CDR3 nucleotides are TGTGCCAGCAGCTTATTTGACGGTAACTACGAGCAGTACTTC.

The chain recombines TRBV6-5 with TRBJ1-5; the D gene is possibly TRBD1 (5 bases). Deletions cut 6 bases from V and 5 bases from J, with 14 bases between. Germline V gene lookup returns CDR1 MNHEY and CDR2 SVGAGI. This CDR3 spans 14 amino acids. Written as DNA, the CDR3 is TGTGCCAGCAGACTAGCGCTGGGGCATCAGCCCCAGCATTTT. It codes for CASRLALGHQPQHF.

V gene TRBV7-8 combines with J gene TRBJ1-1; possibly TRBD1 for D (6 bases). Trimming pared 0 bases from V and 0 bases from J, leaving 17 bases between. This CDR3 is built from 18 residues. From germline, CDR1 is SGHVS and CDR2 FQNEAQ. The CDR3 is CASSLAPGGTPMNTEAFF. The CDR3 coding sequence is TGTGCCAGCAGCTTAGCGCCTGGGGGGACACCAATGAACACTGAAGCTTTCTTT.

This sequence joins TRBV2 and TRBJ2-5, with 10 bases aligning to TRBD1. The V segment lost 8 bases and the J segment 3 bases; nucleotides outside the gene matches: 3. CDR1 and CDR2 from the germline V gene are SNHLY and FYNNEI. The CDR3 consists of 13 residues. The CDR3 coding sequence is TGTGCCAGCGAGGGACAGGGGAAAGAGACCCAGTACTTC. It yields the protein CASEGQGKETQYF. Supplemented by reference TRBV2 and TRBJ2-5, the full variable domain reads EPEVTQTPSHQVTQMGQEVILRCVPISNHLYFYWYRQILGQKVEFLVSFYNNEISEKSEIFDDQFSVERPDGSNFTLKIRSTKLEDSAMYFCASEGQGKETQYFGPGTRLLVL.

This clone appeared a single time. The chain joins TRBV5-1 to TRBJ2-6, with TRBD1 matching over 7 bases. The V gene end was trimmed by 2 bases and the J gene end by 0 bases; junction bases not matched to a gene: 2. Germline V CDR1 and CDR2: SGHRS, YFSETQ. The CDR3 extends over 16 amino acids. The CDR3 coding sequence is TGCGCCAGCAGCTTCGGGACAGTCTCTGGGGCCAACGTCCTGACTTTC. Translation: CASSFGTVSGANVLTF.

The rearrangement uses TRBV9 and TRBJ2-1; 8 bases align to TRBD2. This CDR3 spans 15 amino acids. V dropped 3 bases and J dropped 7; count of bases not matched to a gene: 9. Per the germline V gene, CDR1 is SGDLS and CDR2 is YYNGEE. CDR3 in DNA: TGTGCCAGCAGCGAGGAGGGCCTAGCGGGTAATGAGCAGTTCTTC. This codes for CASSEEGLAGNEQFF.

The chain uses TRBV5-1 and TRBJ1-2, with D tentatively TRBD1 (6 bases). CDR3 length equals 15 residues. V was pared by 5 bases and J by 4 bases, with 18 bases between. CDR1 is SGHRS and CDR2 is YFSETQ in the germline V gene. The CDR3 is CASRWALDSLYGYTF. The CDR3 region has the DNA TGCGCCAGCAGATGGGCTTTGGACAGCCTCTATGGCTACACCTTC. Drawing the rest from reference TRBV5-1 and TRBJ1-2, the complete variable domain is KAGVTQTPRYLIKTRGQQVTLSCSPISGHRSVSWYQQTPGQGLQFLFEYFSETQRNKGNFPGRFSGRQFSNSRSEMNVSTLELGDSALYLCASRWALDSLYGYTFGSGTRLTVV.

The rearrangement links TRBV5-4 to TRBJ2-2; maybe TRBD2 (6 bases). Germline V gene lookup returns CDR1 SGHNT and CDR2 YYREEE (reference sequence). V lost 0 bases, J lost 6 bases, and 12 bases lay in between. This CDR3 region has 15 residues. The CDR3 region has the DNA TGTGCCAGCAGCTTGGATTCGACTAGGGCCGGGGAGCTGTTTTTT. Translated: CASSLDSTRAGELFF.

V is TRBV4-1 and J is TRBJ2-5; possible D gene TRBD2, 6 bases. Germline CDR1 and CDR2: MGHRA and YSYEKL. V lost 0 bases and J 6 bases, leaving 14 bases between the germline ends. The CDR3 totals 15 residues. The CDR3 DNA reads as TGCGCCAGCAGCCAAGACCGGGACTGGAAGAAGACCCAGTACTTC. Translation: CASSQDRDWKKTQYF.

The rearrangement joins TRBV5-1 to TRBJ1-5; D is ambiguous. Trimming took off 0 bases at V and 6 bases at J, with 10 bases between the two ends. Per germline, CDR1 SGHRS and CDR2 YFSETQ. The CDR3 consists of 14 residues. The CDR3 nucleotides are TGCGCCAGCAGCTTGGTAGGGATGGGTCAGCCCCAGCATTTT. Amino acids: CASSLVGMGQPQHF.

This clone has only a few counts. The V gene is TRBV7-6, the J gene TRBJ1-2; TRBD1 aligns across 10 bases. Germline assignment: CDR1 SGHVS and CDR2 FNYEAQ. J gave up 6 bases and V 3 bases, and 1 base lay outside the gene matches. The CDR3 is 13 amino acids. The CDR3 spells CASSLTGGDGYTF. In DNA, the CDR3 is TGTGCCAGCAGCTTGACAGGGGGCGATGGCTACACCTTC. Drawing the rest from reference TRBV7-6 and TRBJ1-2, the complete variable domain is GAGVSQSPRYKVTKRGQDVALRCDPISGHVSLYWYRQALGQGPEFLTYFNYEAQQDKSGLPNDRFSAERPEGSISTLTIQRTEQRDSAMYRCASSLTGGDGYTFGSGTRLTVV.

The chain is built from TRBV5-6 and TRBJ1-1; possibly TRBD1 for D (6 bases). Germline CDR1 reads SGHDT; CDR2 reads YYEEEE. V lost 4 bases and J 4 bases, leaving 14 bases between the germline ends. This CDR3 has 14 residues. DNA for the CDR3: TGTGCCAGCAGCCTGACCCTGGGGGCCACTGAAGCTTTCTTT. It codes for CASSLTLGATEAFF. Full variable domain (rest looked up from reference TRBV5-6 and TRBJ1-1): DAGVTQSPTHLIKTRGQQVTLRCSPKSGHDTVSWYQQALGQGPQFIFQYYEEEERQRGNFPDRFSGHQFPNYSSELNVNALLLGDSALYLCASSLTLGATEAFFGQGTRLTVV.

V and J are TRBV12-5 and TRBJ1-1; tentatively, D is TRBD1 (5 bases). Trimming shortened V by 3 bases and J by 4 bases, and 15 bases separated the two germline ends. CDR1 and CDR2 (germline): LGHNT, FRNRAP. The CDR3 has 15 amino acids. CDR3 region: CASGFGRAGATEAFF. CDR3 in DNA: TGTGCTAGTGGTTTCGGCAGGGCCGGCGCCACTGAAGCTTTCTTT.

This clone occurred a few times. The chain combines TRBV11-2 with TRBJ2-2; D gene ambiguous. There are 19 residues in the CDR3. The V gene lost 3 bases and the J gene lost 0 bases, with 20 bases spanning the gap. From germline, CDR1 is SGHAT and CDR2 FQNNGV. CDR3 amino acids: CASSLRPTSADANTGELFF. DNA of the CDR3: TGTGCCAGCAGCTTGAGGCCCACTTCGGCAGACGCGAACACCGGGGAGCTGTTTTTT.

V and J are TRBV28 and TRBJ2-1, with 9 bases that match TRBD2. CDR3 size: 16 residues. In germline, CDR1 is MDHEN, CDR2 SYDVKM. The V segment lost 5 bases and the J segment 8 bases; nucleotides outside the gene matches: 13. This CDR3 reads CASSVYSGRKEDEQFF. CDR3 DNA sequence: TGTGCCAGCAGTGTATATAGCGGGAGAAAGGAAGATGAGCAGTTCTTC.

This clone was seen only once. V usage is TRBV20-1 and J usage is TRBJ2-5, with D unresolved. Per germline, CDR1 DFQATT and CDR2 SNEGSKA (reference sequence). Trimming left V 5 bases short and J 3 bases short, with 4 bases between. The length of the CDR3 is 10 residues. This chain's CDR3 is CSAGKETQYF. The CDR3 bases are TGCAGTGCTGGAAAAGAGACCCAGTACTTC.

The chain joins TRBV11-3 to TRBJ2-7; TRBD1 matches at 10 bases. The CDR3 loop spans 14 amino acids. V was pared by 6 bases and J by 4 bases, with 6 bases of the junction left unmatched. CDR1 SGHNT and CDR2 YENEEA come from the germline V gene. The CDR3 here is CASRPGQGLYEQYF. The CDR3 nucleotides read TGTGCCAGCAGACCGGGACAGGGGTTGTACGAGCAGTACTTC.

The chain recombines TRBV5-1 with TRBJ1-2; a possible D gene is TRBD1 (5 bases). Per germline, CDR1 SGHRS and CDR2 YFSETQ. Trimming shortened V by 1 base and J by 4 bases, and 17 bases separated the two germline ends. This CDR3 spans 16 amino acids. CDR3 amino acids: CASSLTYPSRGYGYTF. Here the CDR3 DNA reads TGCGCCAGCAGCTTGACCTACCCGTCGAGGGGCTATGGCTACACCTTC.

This chain uses TRBV7-9 with TRBJ1-4, with 10 bases identical to TRBD1. Germline CDR1 and CDR2: SEHNR and FQNEAQ (reference sequence). The J segment lost 6 bases and the V segment lost 1 base, leaving 5 bases of the junction unmatched. The CDR3 is 16 residues long. The CDR3 here is CASSLGLGTGDEKLFF. The DNA of the CDR3 is TGTGCCAGCAGCTTAGGGCTCGGGACAGGGGATGAAAAACTGTTTTTT.

The chain recombines TRBV7-9 with TRBJ1-2, with TRBD1 as a possible D gene (5 bases). In germline, CDR1 is SEHNR, CDR2 FQNEAQ (reference sequence). Trimming took 1 base from V and 4 from J, leaving 13 bases between them. The CDR3 covers 15 residues. CDR3 protein: CASSLGSQGGYGYTF. The CDR3 nucleotides read TGTGCCAGCAGCTTAGGTTCCCAGGGAGGCTATGGCTACACCTTC. Complete variable domain (other parts from reference TRBV7-9 and TRBJ1-2): DTGVSQNPRHKITKRGQNVTFRCDPISEHNRLYWYRQTLGQGPEFLTYFQNEAQLEKSRLLSDRFSAERPKGSFSTLEIQRTEQGDSAMYLCASSLGSQGGYGYTFGSGTRLTVV.

The J gene is TRBJ2-7, the V gene TRBV7-9; D is perhaps TRBD2 (5 bases). The germline V gene has CDR1 SEHNR and CDR2 FQNEAQ (reference sequence). The CDR3 is made up of 15 amino acids. With 0 bases removed from V and 5 bases from J, the gap between germline ends came to 14 bases. In DNA form, the CDR3 reads TGTGCCAGCAGCTTAGCGTTTTCCCCGGAGGACGAGCAGTACTTC. Protein: CASSLAFSPEDEQYF.

The V call is TRBV6-5, the J call TRBJ1-2, with D perhaps matching TRBD1 (6 bases). CDR1 MNHEY and CDR2 SVGAGI come from the germline V gene. The CDR3 is made up of 12 amino acids. Trimming removed 6 bases at V and 8 bases at J, with 13 bases between. In nucleotides, the CDR3 is TGTGCCAGCAGGACTACAGGGATCGGCTACACCTTC. Translation: CASRTTGIGYTF.

V and J are TRBV7-3 and TRBJ1-6; D is perhaps TRBD1 (5 bases). V lost 5 bases and J lost 6, with 8 bases in between. Germline CDR1 reads SGHTA; CDR2 reads FQGTGA. The CDR3 totals 13 residues. In nucleotides, the CDR3 is TGTGCCAGCAGCCCTCAGGGTAATTCACCCCTCCACTTT. It specifies CASSPQGNSPLHF.

In its sample, this clone was seen a few times. The chain joins TRBV7-9 to TRBJ1-6; D is undetermined. CDR1 is SEHNR and CDR2 is FQNEAQ in the germline V gene (reference sequence). The CDR3 covers 15 residues. The V end was cut by 2 bases, the J end by 7 bases, with 12 bases between. In DNA form, the CDR3 reads TGTGCCAGCAGCTTAAGTGGGGAGGGCAATTCACCCCTCCACTTT. This encodes CASSLSGEGNSPLHF.

The chain is built from TRBV6-1 and TRBJ2-7; 9 bases agree with TRBD2. Germline CDR1 is MNHNS and CDR2 is SASEGT. With 10 bases clipped from V and 0 bases from J, the junction kept 7 bases outside the gene matches. The CDR3 totals 14 residues. CDR3 sequence: CATRAGGFSYEQYF. CDR3 in DNA: TGTGCCACCCGAGCGGGAGGTTTCTCCTACGAGCAGTACTTC.

This chain joins TRBV13 and TRBJ2-7; 10 bases match TRBD1. Trimming at V came to 5 bases and at J to 1 base, leaving 5 bases not matched to a gene. The CDR3 extends over 15 amino acids. Per the germline V gene, CDR1 is PRHDT and CDR2 is FYEKMQ (reference sequence). CDR3 nucleotide sequence: TGTGCCAGCAGCCGACGGGACAGGGGATCCTACGAGCAGTACTTC. Protein sequence: CASSRRDRGSYEQYF.

CDR3 region: CASSLPGRGAETQYF. The DNA of the CDR3 is TGTGCCAGCTCCCTCCCGGGGAGGGGGGCCGAGACCCAGTACTTC. The rearrangement joins TRBV6-5 to TRBJ2-5; D perhaps matches TRBD2 (7 bases). Germline V CDR1 and CDR2: MNHEY, SVGAGI. Trimming shortened V by 8 bases and J by 5 bases, and 21 bases separated the two germline ends. The CDR3 has 15 amino acids.

Only one count was recorded for this clone. The chain employs TRBV5-1 and TRBJ2-5; the D call may be TRBD1 or TRBD2 (5 bases each). There are 13 residues in the CDR3. V was clipped by 2 bases and J by 4 bases, with 9 bases between them. Germline loops: CDR1 SGHRS, CDR2 YFSETQ. In DNA form, the CDR3 reads TGCGCCAGCAGCTTAGGGACCCCAGAGACCCAGTACTTC. This translates into CASSLGTPETQYF.

This clone was recorded at least ten times. The rearrangement links TRBV4-2 to TRBJ2-7; 11 nucleotides align to TRBD2. This CDR3 comprises 16 residues. V was clipped by 3 bases and J by 6 bases; unmatched bases: 10. Germline CDR1 and CDR2: LGHNA and YNFKEQ. The CDR3 reads CASSQDRTSGLVEQYF. The DNA of the CDR3 is TGTGCCAGCAGCCAGGACAGGACTAGCGGGCTGGTCGAGCAGTACTTC.